This T cell receptor (beta chain) was captured by sequencing in a study of T cells after yellow fever vaccination. Turning to the study itself: Fractions of limited cellularity were prepared by means of SMART-Seq v4 Ultra Low Input.

This clonotype was found a few times. Its specificity is not known. Germline V gene sequence: CDR1 MNHEY, CDR2 SMNVEV (reference sequence). The CDR3 runs 15 residues. V lost 6 bases and J 5 bases, leaving 16 bases between the germline ends. A 5'RACE template-switching step, the method used to make TCR cDNA, added a universal primer site and UMIs. TCRdb independently ran MiXCR on the 5' RACE reads; one entry per CDR3 protein. The sample holds approximately 450,000 distinct CDR3 sequences; approximately 19% are singletons and the top ten take roughly a sixth. Study-wide findings and caveats: The study re-detected most primary-vaccination clones after the booster (around 96% CD4, roughly 85% CD8).

V usage is TRBV27 and J usage is TRBJ2-2, with D tentatively TRBD1 or TRBD2 (7 bases each). The TCR sequence derives from a man aged 18 to 30 who received the YFV17D yellow fever vaccine. This sample comprised PBMCs, obtained before the yellow fever booster vaccination. CDR3 region: CASRTQGGRTGELFF. Written as DNA, the CDR3 is TGTGCCAGCAGGACCCAGGGGGGGAGAACCGGGGAGCTGTTTTTT.